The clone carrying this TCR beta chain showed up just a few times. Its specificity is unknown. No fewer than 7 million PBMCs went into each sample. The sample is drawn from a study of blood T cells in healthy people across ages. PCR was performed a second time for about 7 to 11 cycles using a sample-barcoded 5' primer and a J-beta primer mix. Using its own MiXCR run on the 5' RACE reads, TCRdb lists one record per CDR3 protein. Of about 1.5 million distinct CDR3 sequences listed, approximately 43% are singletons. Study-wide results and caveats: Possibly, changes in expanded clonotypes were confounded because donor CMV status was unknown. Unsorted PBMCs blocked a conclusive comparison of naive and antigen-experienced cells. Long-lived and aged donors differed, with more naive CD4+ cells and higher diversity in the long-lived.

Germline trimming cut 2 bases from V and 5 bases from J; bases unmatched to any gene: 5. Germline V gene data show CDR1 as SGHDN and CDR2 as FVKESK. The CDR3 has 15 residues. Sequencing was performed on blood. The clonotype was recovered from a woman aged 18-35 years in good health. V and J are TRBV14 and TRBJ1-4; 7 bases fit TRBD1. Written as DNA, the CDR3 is TGTGCCAGCAGCCAATCCACAGGGGTGAATGAAAAACTGTTTTTT. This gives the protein CASSQSTGVNEKLFF.